The 19 T cell receptor beta chains given below trace back to one sample, sequenced in a study of OX40 agonist ivuxolimab in advanced cancers. The data were produced by immunoSEQ multiplex PCR, yet TCRdb's version contains in-frame clones alone and is incomplete. The sample consists of 95,000 to 150,000 clones, roughly 93% of them appearing once. The sample here was CD4+ or CD8+ T cells sorted from blood, taken in a trial of the OX40 agonist ivuxolimab. The receptors were sampled from an adult with an advanced solid tumor such as melanoma, head and neck, liver or kidney cancer.

This clone was counted once. J is TRBJ2-5 and V is TRBV28, with D perhaps being TRBD1 or TRBD2 (5 bases each). V dropped 3 bases and J dropped 7 bases, with 18 bases sitting between them. CDR3 length: 15 amino acids. CDR1 and CDR2 (germline): MDHEN, SYDVKM. CDR3 DNA sequence: TGTGCCAGCAGTTTTAGGGGTCGTGGGACGGTGACCCAGTACTTC. Amino acids: CASSFRGRGTVTQYF. Variable domain in full (rest from reference TRBV28 and TRBJ2-5): DVKVTQSSRYLVKRTGEKVFLECVQDMDHENMFWYRQDPGLGLRLIYFSYDVKMKEKGDIPEGYSVSREKKERFSLILESASTNQTSMYLCASSFRGRGTVTQYFGPGTRLLVL.

Details on this clone: The junction departs from germline at one end; a sequencing error may be responsible. This rearrangement joins TRBV6-5 to TRBJ1-5; D is undetermined. Germline V gives CDR1 MNHEY, CDR2 SVGAGI. CDR3 length: 15 amino acids. Here the CDR3 DNA reads TGTGCCAGCAGTTACTCAGGGCGGTCCAATCATCCCCAGCATTTT. Residues: CASSYSGRSNHPQHF.

This rearrangement joins TRBV11-2 to TRBJ2-1; D may be TRBD1 or TRBD2 (5 bases each). V lost 4 bases and J lost 5, with 15 bases in between. The CDR3 totals 15 residues. Germline V gene lookup returns CDR1 SGHAT and CDR2 FQNNGV. The CDR3 is CASSWDGLTHNEQFF. The CDR3, as DNA: TGTGCCAGCAGCTGGGACGGACTTACCCACAATGAGCAGTTCTTC.

The rearrangement links TRBV7-2 to TRBJ2-3, with 16 bases aligning to TRBD2. J was trimmed by 10 bases and V by 5 bases; bases with no gene match: 15. CDR3 length: 18 amino acids. Germline CDR1 is SGHTA and CDR2 is FQGNSA. The CDR3 nucleotides read TGTGCCAGCAGCCCCCCGGGACTAGCGGGAGGGCTCCCTCTGGCGCAGTATTTT. This sequence encodes CASSPPGLAGGLPLAQYF.

This clone appeared once. This rearrangement joins TRBV7-2 to TRBJ1-5; tentative D call: TRBD1 (6 bases). Germline-derived CDR1 and CDR2 are SGHTA and FQGNSA. The CDR3 spans 14 residues. Trimming shortened V by 2 bases and J by 4 bases, and 9 bases separated the two germline ends. In DNA form, the CDR3 reads TGTGCCAGCAGCTTACAGGGGCCTAATCAGCCCCAGCATTTT. This translates into CASSLQGPNQPQHF.

J is TRBJ2-7 and V is TRBV5-4, with 7 bases matching TRBD2. This CDR3 contains 19 residues. The germline V gene encodes CDR1 SGHNT and CDR2 YYREEE (reference sequence). J lost 0 bases, V lost 4 bases, and 19 bases had no gene match. CDR3 sequence: CASSLYLTGGLASSYEQYF. The DNA of the CDR3 is TGTGCCAGCAGCCTTTATTTGACGGGGGGTCTTGCCAGCTCCTACGAGCAGTACTTC.

The chain employs TRBV29-1 and TRBJ2-5; D possibly matches TRBD1 or TRBD2 (5 bases each). Trimming cost V 3 bases and J 4 bases, with 9 bases left between them. CDR1 is SQVTM and CDR2 is ANQGSEA in the germline V gene. There are 12 residues in the CDR3. The CDR3 loop reads CSVEGETETQYF. In DNA, the CDR3 is TGCAGCGTTGAGGGGGAAACAGAGACCCAGTACTTC. Drawing the rest from reference TRBV29-1 and TRBJ2-5, the complete variable domain is SAVISQKPSRDICQRGTSLTIQCQVDSQVTMMFWYRQQPGQSLTLIATANQGSEATYESGFVIDKFPISRPNLTFSTLTVSNMSPEDSSIYLCSVEGETETQYFGPGTRLLVL.

The J gene is TRBJ2-3, the V gene TRBV30; D is undetermined. Per germline, CDR1 GTSNPN and CDR2 SVGIG (reference sequence). Between the trimmed V and J ends, which lost 6 bases and 0 bases, there was a span of 13 bases. The CDR3 covers 14 residues. In DNA, the CDR3 is TGTGCCTGTCAGAGAACGAAAAGCACAGATACGCAGTATTTT. It encodes CACQRTKSTDTQYF.

The chain combines TRBV7-2 with TRBJ2-7, with TRBD2 identical over 11 bases. V was pared by 3 bases and J by 5 bases, with 6 bases of the junction left unmatched. Germline V CDR1 and CDR2: SGHTA, FQGNSA. This CDR3 is 15 amino acids long. This chain's CDR3 is CASSFRLAGYDEQYF. The CDR3 DNA reads TGTGCCAGCAGCTTCCGACTAGCGGGATACGACGAGCAGTACTTC.

The chain has TRBV5-5 and TRBJ1-5, with TRBD1 identical over 8 bases. Germline CDR1 and CDR2: SGHKS and YYEKEE (reference sequence). The trim removed 4 bases at V and 4 bases at J, leaving 10 bases unmatched. This CDR3 comprises 16 residues. The CDR3 DNA reads as TGTGCCAGCAGCGCGACCCAGGGGGCGCGTAATCAGCCCCAGCATTTT. It translates to CASSATQGARNQPQHF.

The genes are TRBV9 and TRBJ2-7, with D possibly called TRBD1 or TRBD2 (7 bases each). V lost 5 bases, J lost 4 bases, and 19 bases lay in between. Germline V CDR1 and CDR2: SGDLS, YYNGEE. The CDR3 sequence is 15 residues long. In DNA form, the CDR3 reads TGTGCCAGCAGTCAGGGGGGAGGGCCTGGGTACGAGCAGTACTTC. Its translation: CASSQGGGPGYEQYF.

The chain recombines TRBV19 with TRBJ2-1, with 11 positions matching TRBD2. V trimming: 5 bases; J trimming: 1 base; junction bases outside the gene matches: 7. Looked up from germline, CDR1 is LNHDA and CDR2 is SQIVND (reference sequence). CDR3 size: 17 residues. The CDR3 is CASSLRASGRSYNEQFF. CDR3 coding DNA: TGTGCCAGTAGTCTCCGAGCTAGCGGGAGGTCCTACAATGAGCAGTTCTTC.

The rearrangement joins TRBV11-2 to TRBJ2-1, with D unclear. The germline CDR1 and CDR2 sequences are SGHAT and FQNNGV. Trimming removed 0 bases at V and 8 bases at J, with 5 bases between. The CDR3 loop spans 12 amino acids. CDR3 DNA sequence: TGTGCCAGCAGCTTAGAGGGATATGAGCAGTTCTTC. Its protein product is CASSLEGYEQFF.

This clone was detected only once. The chain joins TRBV6-5 to TRBJ2-7; D gene uncertain. This CDR3 is 15 amino acids long. Germline V lookup: CDR1 MNHEY, CDR2 SVGAGI. V dropped 2 bases and J dropped 0 bases, with 11 bases sitting between them. The DNA of the CDR3 is TGTGCCAGCAGTTACGAGGCAGGCGGCTCCTACGAGCAGTACTTC. This translates into CASSYEAGGSYEQYF.

The chain employs TRBV15 and TRBJ1-1; the match to TRBD1 covers 10 bases. Losses at the gene ends were 4 bases for V and 3 bases for J; bases not matched to a gene: 11. Germline CDR1 and CDR2: LNHNV and YYDKDF (reference sequence). This CDR3 is built from 17 residues. Written as DNA, the CDR3 is TGTGCCACCAGCAACCCGACAGGGGGCTGGGGCGACACTGAAGCTTTCTTT. Translating gives CATSNPTGGWGDTEAFF. The entire variable domain, with the rest obtained from reference TRBV15 and TRBJ1-1, is as follows: DAMVIQNPRYQVTQFGKPVTLSCSQTLNHNVMYWYQQKSSQAPKLLFHYYDKDFNNEADTPDNFQSRRPNTSFCFLDIRSPGLGDTAMYLCATSNPTGGWGDTEAFFGQGTRLTVV.

The genes are TRBV28 and TRBJ1-2, with D possibly being TRBD1 (6 bases). Trimming took 2 bases from V and 3 from J, leaving 19 bases between them. The CDR3 totals 17 residues. Germline lookup yields CDR1 MDHEN and CDR2 SYDVKM. The CDR3 loop reads CASSLVARGASYYGYTF. In DNA, the CDR3 is TGTGCCAGCAGTTTAGTGGCCCGGGGGGCCTCTTACTATGGCTACACCTTC.

This clone turned up a few times. This chain connects TRBV19 to TRBJ1-2; TRBD1 matches at 7 bases. This CDR3 is 14 amino acids long. Trimming cost V 8 bases and J 2 bases; bases outside gene matches: 8. Per the germline V gene, CDR1 is LNHDA and CDR2 is SQIVND (reference sequence). The CDR3 sequence is CASHRTGTNYGYTF. CDR3 bases: TGTGCCAGTCACAGGACAGGTACAAACTATGGCTACACCTTC.

The J gene is TRBJ2-7, the V gene TRBV5-1, with 10 nucleotides matching TRBD1. The CDR3 loop spans 13 amino acids. Trimming cost V 3 bases and J 6 bases; bases outside gene matches: 3. The germline CDR1 and CDR2 sequences are SGHRS and YFSETQ. The DNA for the CDR3 is TGCGCCAGCAGCTCCGGGACAGGGGCCGAGCAGTACTTC. Protein product: CASSSGTGAEQYF.

The V gene is TRBV10-1, the J gene TRBJ1-3; D remains unclear. The germline CDR1 and CDR2 sequences are WNHNN and SYGVQD (reference sequence). The CDR3 sequence is 14 residues long. V shed 4 bases and J shed 0 bases, with 7 bases lying between them. As DNA, the CDR3 is TGCGCCAGCAGTGGACGGAACTCTGGAAACACCATATATTTT. Protein sequence: CASSGRNSGNTIYF.